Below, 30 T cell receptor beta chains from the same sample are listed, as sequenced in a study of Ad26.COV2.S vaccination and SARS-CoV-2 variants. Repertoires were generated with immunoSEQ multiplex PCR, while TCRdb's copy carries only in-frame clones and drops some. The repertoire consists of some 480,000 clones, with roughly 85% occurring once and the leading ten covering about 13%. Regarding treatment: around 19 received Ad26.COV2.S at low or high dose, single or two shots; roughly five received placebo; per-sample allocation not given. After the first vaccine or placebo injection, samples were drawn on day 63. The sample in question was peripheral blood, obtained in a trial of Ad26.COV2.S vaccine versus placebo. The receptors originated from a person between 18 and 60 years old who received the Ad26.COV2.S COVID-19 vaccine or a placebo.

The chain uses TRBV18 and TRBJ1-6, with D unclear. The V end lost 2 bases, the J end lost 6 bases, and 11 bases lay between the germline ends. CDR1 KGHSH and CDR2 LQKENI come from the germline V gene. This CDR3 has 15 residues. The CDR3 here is CASSPYGVPNSPLHF. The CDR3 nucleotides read TGTGCCAGCTCACCATACGGGGTACCTAATTCACCCCTCCACTTT.

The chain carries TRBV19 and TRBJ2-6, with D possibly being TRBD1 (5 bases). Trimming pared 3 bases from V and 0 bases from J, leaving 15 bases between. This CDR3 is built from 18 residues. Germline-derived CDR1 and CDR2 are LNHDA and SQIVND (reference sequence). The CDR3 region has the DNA TGTGCCAGTAGTATCCCTCCCTCCGACAGCTCTGGGGCCAACGTCCTGACTTTC. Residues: CASSIPPSDSSGANVLTF.

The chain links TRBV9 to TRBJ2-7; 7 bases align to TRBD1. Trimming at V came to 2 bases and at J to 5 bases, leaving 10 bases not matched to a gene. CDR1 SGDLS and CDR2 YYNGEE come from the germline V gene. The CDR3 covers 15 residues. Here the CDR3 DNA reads TGTGCCAGCAGCGTGGGACCCGACAGGGCCAACGAGCAGTACTTC. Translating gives CASSVGPDRANEQYF.

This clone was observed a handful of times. The CDR3 bases are TGTGCCAGCAGTCCCCGCCGCAGGGCAACTAATGAAAAACTGTTTTTT. It yields the protein CASSPRRRATNEKLFF. The chain combines TRBV28 with TRBJ1-4; tentative D call: TRBD1 (5 bases). This CDR3 is 16 amino acids long. Germline V gene data show CDR1 as MDHEN and CDR2 as SYDVKM. V was cut by 5 bases and J by 0 bases, with 13 bases left in between.

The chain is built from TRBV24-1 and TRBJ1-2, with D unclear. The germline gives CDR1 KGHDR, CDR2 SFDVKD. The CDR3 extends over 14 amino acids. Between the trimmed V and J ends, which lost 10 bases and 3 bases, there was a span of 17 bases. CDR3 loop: CATTVSGVHYGYTF. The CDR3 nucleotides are TGTGCCACAACTGTTTCCGGGGTGCACTATGGCTACACCTTC.

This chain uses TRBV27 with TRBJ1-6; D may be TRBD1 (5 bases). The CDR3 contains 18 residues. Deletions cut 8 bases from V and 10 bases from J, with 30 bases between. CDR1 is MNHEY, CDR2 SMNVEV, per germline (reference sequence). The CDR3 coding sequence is TGTGCCAGCGGAACATCAATTTGGATGAATAGTAGGGGATCACCCCTCCACTTT. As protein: CASGTSIWMNSRGSPLHF.

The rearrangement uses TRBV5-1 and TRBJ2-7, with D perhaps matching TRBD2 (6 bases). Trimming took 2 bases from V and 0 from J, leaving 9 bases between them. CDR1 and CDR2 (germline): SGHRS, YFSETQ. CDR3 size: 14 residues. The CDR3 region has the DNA TGCGCCAGCAGCTTACCGGGAGCCTCCTACGAGCAGTACTTC. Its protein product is CASSLPGASYEQYF.

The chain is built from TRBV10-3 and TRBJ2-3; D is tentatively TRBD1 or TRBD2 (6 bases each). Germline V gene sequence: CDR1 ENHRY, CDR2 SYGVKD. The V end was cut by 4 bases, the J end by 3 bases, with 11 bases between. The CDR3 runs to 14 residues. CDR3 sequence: CAISGEGGTDTQYF. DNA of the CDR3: TGTGCCATCAGTGGAGAGGGGGGAACAGATACGCAGTATTTT.

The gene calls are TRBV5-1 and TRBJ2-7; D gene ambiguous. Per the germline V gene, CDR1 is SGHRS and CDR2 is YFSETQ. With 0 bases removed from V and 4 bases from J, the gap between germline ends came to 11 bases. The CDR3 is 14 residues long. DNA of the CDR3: TGCGCCAGCAGCTTGGAGGCCCCTTTTTACGAGCAGTACTTC. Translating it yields CASSLEAPFYEQYF.

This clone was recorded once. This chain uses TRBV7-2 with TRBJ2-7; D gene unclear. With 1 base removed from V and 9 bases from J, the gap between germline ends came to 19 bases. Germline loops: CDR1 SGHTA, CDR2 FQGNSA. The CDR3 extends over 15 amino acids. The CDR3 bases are TGTGCCAGCAGCTTAGGAACAGTTAGCACTTTGGGGCAGTACTTC. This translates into CASSLGTVSTLGQYF.

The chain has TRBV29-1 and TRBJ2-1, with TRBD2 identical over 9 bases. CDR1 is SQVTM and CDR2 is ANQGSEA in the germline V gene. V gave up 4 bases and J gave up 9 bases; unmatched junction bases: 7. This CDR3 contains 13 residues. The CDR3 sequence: CSVGVVSGGEQFF. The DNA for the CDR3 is TGCAGCGTTGGAGTGGTTAGCGGGGGTGAGCAGTTCTTC.

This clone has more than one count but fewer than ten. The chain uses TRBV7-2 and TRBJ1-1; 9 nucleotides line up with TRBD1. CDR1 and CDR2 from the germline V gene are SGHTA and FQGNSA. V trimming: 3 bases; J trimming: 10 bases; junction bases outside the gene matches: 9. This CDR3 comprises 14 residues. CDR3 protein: CASSFNPGQGVAFF. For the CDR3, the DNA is TGTGCCAGCAGCTTTAATCCGGGACAGGGAGTAGCTTTCTTT.

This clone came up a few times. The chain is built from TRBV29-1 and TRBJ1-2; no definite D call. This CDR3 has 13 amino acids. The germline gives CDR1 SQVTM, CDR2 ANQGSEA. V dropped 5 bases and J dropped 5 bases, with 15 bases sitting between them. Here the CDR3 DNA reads TGCAGCGTTACGCGGCGGGGAGCATATGGCTACACCTTC. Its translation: CSVTRRGAYGYTF.

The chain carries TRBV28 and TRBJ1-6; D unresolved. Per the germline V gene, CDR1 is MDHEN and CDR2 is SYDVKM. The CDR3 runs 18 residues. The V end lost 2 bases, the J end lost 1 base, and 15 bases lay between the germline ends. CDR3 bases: TGTGCCAGCAGTTTAACCCCGCCGGGCGTATCCTATAATTCACCCCTCCACTTT. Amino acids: CASSLTPPGVSYNSPLHF.

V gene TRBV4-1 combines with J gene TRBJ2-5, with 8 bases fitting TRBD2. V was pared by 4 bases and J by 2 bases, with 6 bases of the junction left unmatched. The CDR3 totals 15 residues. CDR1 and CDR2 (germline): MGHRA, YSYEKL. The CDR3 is CASSLRGLEQETQYF. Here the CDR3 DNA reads TGCGCCAGCAGCCTCCGGGGACTAGAACAAGAGACCCAGTACTTC.

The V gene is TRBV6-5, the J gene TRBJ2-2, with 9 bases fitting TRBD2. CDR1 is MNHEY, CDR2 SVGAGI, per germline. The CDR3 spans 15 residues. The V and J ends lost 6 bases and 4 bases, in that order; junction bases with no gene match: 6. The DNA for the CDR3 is TGTGCCAGCAGAGTAGCGGGAGTCACCACCGGGGAGCTGTTTTTT. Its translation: CASRVAGVTTGELFF.

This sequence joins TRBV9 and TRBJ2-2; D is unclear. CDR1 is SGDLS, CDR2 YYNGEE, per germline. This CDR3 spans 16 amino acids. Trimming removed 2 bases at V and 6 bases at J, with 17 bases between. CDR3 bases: TGTGCCAGCAGCGTTTCTCTCCCCCCTGCCGCCGGGGAGCTGTTTTTT. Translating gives CASSVSLPPAAGELFF.

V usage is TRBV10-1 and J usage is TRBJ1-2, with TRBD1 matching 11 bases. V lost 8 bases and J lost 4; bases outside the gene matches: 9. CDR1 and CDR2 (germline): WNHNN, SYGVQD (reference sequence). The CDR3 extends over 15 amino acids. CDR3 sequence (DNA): TGCGCCAGCGCCCTAGGGGACAGGGGGGGCTATGGCTACACCTTC. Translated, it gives CASALGDRGGYGYTF.

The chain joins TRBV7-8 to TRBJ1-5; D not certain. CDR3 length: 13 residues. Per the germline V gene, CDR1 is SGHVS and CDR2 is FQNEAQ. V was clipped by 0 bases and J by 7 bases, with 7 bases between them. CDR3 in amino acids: CASSLAIEQPQHF. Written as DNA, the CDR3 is TGTGCCAGCAGCTTAGCGATTGAGCAGCCCCAGCATTTT.

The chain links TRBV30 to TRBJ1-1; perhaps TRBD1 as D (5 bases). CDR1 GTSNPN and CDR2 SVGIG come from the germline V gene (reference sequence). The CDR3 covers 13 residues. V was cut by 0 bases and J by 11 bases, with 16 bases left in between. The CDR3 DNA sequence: TGTGCCTGGAGTGTACTGGGGCTTGGCGGCGCTTTCTTT. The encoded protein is CAWSVLGLGGAFF.

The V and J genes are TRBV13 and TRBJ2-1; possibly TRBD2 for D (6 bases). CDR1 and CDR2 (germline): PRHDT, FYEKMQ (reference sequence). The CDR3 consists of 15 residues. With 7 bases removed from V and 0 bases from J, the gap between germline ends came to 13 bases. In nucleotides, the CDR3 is TGTGCCAGCATCCAATTCGGGAGCTCCTACAATGAGCAGTTCTTC. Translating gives CASIQFGSSYNEQFF.

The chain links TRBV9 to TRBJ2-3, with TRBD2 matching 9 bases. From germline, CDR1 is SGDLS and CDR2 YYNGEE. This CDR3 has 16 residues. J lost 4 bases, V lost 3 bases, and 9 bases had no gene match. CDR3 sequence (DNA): TGTGCCAGCAGCGGACTAGCGGCAGACACCCCAGATACGCAGTATTTT. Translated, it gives CASSGLAADTPDTQYF.

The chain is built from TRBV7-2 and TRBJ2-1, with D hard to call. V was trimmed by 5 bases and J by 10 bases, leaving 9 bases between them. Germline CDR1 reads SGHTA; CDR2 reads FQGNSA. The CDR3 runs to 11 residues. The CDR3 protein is CASSPAREQFF. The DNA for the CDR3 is TGTGCCAGCAGCCCAGCTAGAGAGCAGTTCTTC.

The CDR3: CASSLIGGRFGNTIYF. The DNA for the CDR3 is TGTGCCAGCAGCTTAATTGGGGGGCGCTTTGGAAACACCATATATTTT. V and J are TRBV7-3 and TRBJ1-3; weak D call: TRBD1 (6 bases). V was cut by 1 base and J by 3 bases, with 13 bases left in between. The CDR3 runs 16 residues. Germline V lookup: CDR1 SGHTA, CDR2 FQGTGA.

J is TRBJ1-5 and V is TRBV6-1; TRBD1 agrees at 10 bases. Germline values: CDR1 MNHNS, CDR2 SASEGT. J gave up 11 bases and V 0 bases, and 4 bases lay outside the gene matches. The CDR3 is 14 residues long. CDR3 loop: CASSEAGTGVSQHF. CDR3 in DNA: TGTGCCAGCAGTGAAGCCGGGACAGGGGTTTCCCAGCATTTT.

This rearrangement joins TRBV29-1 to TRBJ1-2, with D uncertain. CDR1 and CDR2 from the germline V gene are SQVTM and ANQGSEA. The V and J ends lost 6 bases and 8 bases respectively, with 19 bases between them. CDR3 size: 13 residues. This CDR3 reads CSVEHGGGGGYTF. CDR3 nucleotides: TGCAGCGTCGAACACGGAGGAGGTGGAGGCTACACCTTC.

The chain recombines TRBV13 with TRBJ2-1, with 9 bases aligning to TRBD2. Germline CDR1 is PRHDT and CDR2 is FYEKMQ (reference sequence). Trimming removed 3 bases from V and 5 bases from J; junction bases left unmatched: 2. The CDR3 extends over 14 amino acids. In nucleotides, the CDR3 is TGTGCCAGCAGCTTGGGACTAGCCGACAATGAGCAGTTCTTC. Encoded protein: CASSLGLADNEQFF.

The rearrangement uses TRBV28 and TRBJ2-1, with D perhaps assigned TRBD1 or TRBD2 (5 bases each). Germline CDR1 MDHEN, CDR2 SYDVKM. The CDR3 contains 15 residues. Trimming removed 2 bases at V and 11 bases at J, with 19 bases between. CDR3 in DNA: TGTGCCAGCAGTTTAGGGGGACCTGGCAAAGGGAAGCAGTTCTTC. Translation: CASSLGGPGKGKQFF.

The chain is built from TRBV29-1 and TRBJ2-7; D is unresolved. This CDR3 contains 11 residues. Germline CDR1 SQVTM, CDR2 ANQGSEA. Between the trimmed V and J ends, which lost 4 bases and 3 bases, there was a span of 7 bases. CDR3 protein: CSVGDIYEQYF. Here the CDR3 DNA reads TGCAGCGTTGGAGACATCTACGAGCAGTACTTC.

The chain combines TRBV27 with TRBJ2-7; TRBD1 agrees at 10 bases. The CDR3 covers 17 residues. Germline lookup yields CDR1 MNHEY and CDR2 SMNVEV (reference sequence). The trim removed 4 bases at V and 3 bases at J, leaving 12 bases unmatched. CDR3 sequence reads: CASSSIRTGGEYYEQYF. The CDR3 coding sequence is TGTGCCAGCAGTTCCATTCGGACAGGGGGGGAATACTACGAGCAGTACTTC.